What follows are 5 T cell receptor beta chains derived from one specimen sequenced in a study of T cells in Graves' hyperthyroidism and ophthalmopathy. Amplification yielded TCR beta CDR3 regions, with RNA transcripts as the source. TCR CDR3 regions were first amplified by RT-PCR with HTBI primers. TCRdb analysed the multiplex PCR reads with MiXCR anew, one entry per CDR3 protein. The table records around 350,000 distinct CDR3 sequences, more than 12% of them present only once. Source material: blood. The receptor set was obtained from a woman in her twenties or thirties with Graves' ophthalmopathy.

This clonotype was observed many times. CDR3 loop: CASSDLGHPNTGELFF. The CDR3 coding sequence is TGTGCCAGCAGTGATCTAGGACACCCGAACACCGGGGAGCTGTTTTTT. This sequence joins TRBV6-1 and TRBJ2-2; D is perhaps TRBD1 (5 bases). The V and J ends lost 3 bases and 0 bases respectively, with 11 bases between them. Germline V gene sequence: CDR1 MNHNS, CDR2 SASEGT. The length of the CDR3 is 16 residues.

This clonotype occurred many times. J is TRBJ2-3 and V is TRBV11-2; no definite D call. This CDR3 is 17 amino acids long. Germline CDR1 reads SGHAT; CDR2 reads FQNNGV. Trimming left V 4 bases short and J 3 bases short, with 20 bases between. The DNA of the CDR3 is TGTGCCAGCAGCTCGGGCCTAGGGCAAGGATGGACAGATACGCAGTATTTT. It specifies CASSSGLGQGWTDTQYF.

The V call is TRBV9, the J call TRBJ2-1; 7 bases align to TRBD1. V was pared by 0 bases and J by 9 bases, with 18 bases of the junction left unmatched. This CDR3 region has 18 residues. Germline assignment: CDR1 SGDLS and CDR2 YYNGEE. CDR3: CASSVEIPAQGVLVEQFF. CDR3 DNA: TGTGCCAGCAGCGTAGAGATCCCGGCCCAGGGGGTATTGGTTGAGCAGTTCTTC.

V gene TRBV10-3 combines with J gene TRBJ2-1; D may be TRBD2 (6 bases). Germline V gene data show CDR1 as ENHRY and CDR2 as SYGVKD. V shed 7 bases and J shed 0 bases, with 16 bases lying between them. The CDR3 spans 16 residues. The DNA for the CDR3 is TGTGCCATCACCAAGAGCTGGGGGGACTCCTACAATGAGCAGTTCTTC. Protein sequence: CAITKSWGDSYNEQFF.

This clonotype was found many times. The CDR3 sequence is CASSLSLQYEQYF. CDR3 sequence (DNA): TGTGCCAGCAGCTTGAGTTTACAGTACGAGCAGTACTTC. The chain carries TRBV11-2 and TRBJ2-7; unclear D gene. The CDR3 consists of 13 residues. Germline V gene lookup returns CDR1 SGHAT and CDR2 FQNNGV. V lost 3 bases, J lost 4 bases, and 10 bases lay in between.